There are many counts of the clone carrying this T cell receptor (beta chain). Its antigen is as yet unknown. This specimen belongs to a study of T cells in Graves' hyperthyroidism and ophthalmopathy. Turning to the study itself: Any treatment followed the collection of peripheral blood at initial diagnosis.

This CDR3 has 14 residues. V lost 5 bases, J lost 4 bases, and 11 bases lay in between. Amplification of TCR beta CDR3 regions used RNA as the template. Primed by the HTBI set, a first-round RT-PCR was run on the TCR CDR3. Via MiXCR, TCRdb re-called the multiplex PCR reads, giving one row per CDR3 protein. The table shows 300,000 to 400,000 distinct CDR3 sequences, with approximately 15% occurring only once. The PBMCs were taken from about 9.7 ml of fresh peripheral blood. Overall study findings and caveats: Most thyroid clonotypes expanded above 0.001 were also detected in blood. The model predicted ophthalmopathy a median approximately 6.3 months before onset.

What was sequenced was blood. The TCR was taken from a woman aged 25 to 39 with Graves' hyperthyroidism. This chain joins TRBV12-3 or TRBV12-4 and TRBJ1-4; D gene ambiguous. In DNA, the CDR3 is TGTGCCAGCAGTCAAGACACGAGTAATGAAAAACTGTTTTTT. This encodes CASSQDTSNEKLFF.